This TCR beta chain is from a study of cytomegalovirus exposure and HLA in healthy donors. Trimming shortened V by 3 bases and J by 2 bases, and 13 bases separated the two germline ends. This CDR3 region has 15 residues. General study points: Reportedly, fewer N-insertions than the roughly 690-donor mean appeared in an Asian-associated ancestry cluster in a later analysis. No immune exposure information besides CMV serostatus was available. The study flagged some 170 TCR beta chains as cytomegalovirus-associated.

All donors participated as healthy donors of bone marrow. This clone was recorded once. Its antigen is still unknown. A multiplex PCR was run with 60 Vbeta primers and 13 Jbeta primers. Profiling relied on immunoSEQ multiplex PCR, and the TCRdb table lists in-frame clones only, not all of them. The table includes around 50,000 clones, about 50% detected once. The clonotype comes from a human donor in good health. This chain connects TRBV23-1 to TRBJ1-2; TRBD1 might be the D (6 bases). TRBV23-1 is designated an ORF whose function remains uncertain. Sequencing input: PBMCs. The CDR3 here is CASSHNPTGNYGYTF. The CDR3 DNA is TGCGCCAGCAGTCACAATCCAACAGGGAACTATGGCTACACCTTC.